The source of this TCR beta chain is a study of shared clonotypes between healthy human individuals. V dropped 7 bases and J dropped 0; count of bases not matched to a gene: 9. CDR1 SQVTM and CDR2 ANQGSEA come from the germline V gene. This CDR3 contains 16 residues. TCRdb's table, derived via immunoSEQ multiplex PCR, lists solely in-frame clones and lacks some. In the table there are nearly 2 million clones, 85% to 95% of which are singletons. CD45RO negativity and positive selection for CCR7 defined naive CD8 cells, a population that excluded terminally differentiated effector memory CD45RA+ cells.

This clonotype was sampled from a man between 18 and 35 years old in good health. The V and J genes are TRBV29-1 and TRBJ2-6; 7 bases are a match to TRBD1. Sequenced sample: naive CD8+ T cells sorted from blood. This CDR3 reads CSASTGIHSGANVLTF. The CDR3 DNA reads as TGCAGCGCCTCGACAGGGATCCACTCTGGGGCCAACGTCCTGACTTTC.